Following are 21 T cell receptor beta chains from one sample sequenced in a study of CD8 T cells in Susac syndrome. The RNA, 0.5 to 1 ug, was put through reverse transcription using random hexamers. MiXCR, applied by TCRdb to the immunoSEQ multiplex PCR reads, yields one record per CDR3 protein. The sample lists approximately 130,000 distinct CDR3 sequences; around nine tenths were seen once. Material for sequencing was CD8+ T cells from PBMCs. The receptors originated from a human donor with multiple sclerosis.

The chain links TRBV14 to TRBJ2-2, with D unresolved. Germline lookup yields CDR1 SGHDN and CDR2 FVKESK. This CDR3 has 13 amino acids. V gave up 5 bases and J gave up 4 bases, with 8 bases separating them. CDR3 in amino acids: CASSDDFTGELFF. In DNA form, the CDR3 reads TGTGCCAGCAGCGATGACTTCACCGGGGAGCTGTTTTTT.

This clonotype appeared a single time. The chain carries TRBV19 and TRBJ1-2; D may be TRBD1 (5 bases). Germline CDR1 LNHDA, CDR2 SQIVND (reference sequence). Trimming cost V 6 bases and J 3 bases, with 14 bases left between them. CDR3 length equals 14 residues. The CDR3 region has the DNA TGTGCCAGTAGAACGGGGAGGGGATACTATGGCTACACCTTC. It codes for CASRTGRGYYGYTF.

The V and J genes are TRBV7-7 and TRBJ2-7, with D possibly matching TRBD1 (6 bases). Looked up from germline, CDR1 is SSHAT and CDR2 is FNYEAQ (reference sequence). Trimming took 8 bases from V and 5 from J, leaving 19 bases between them. The CDR3 covers 14 residues. The CDR3 DNA is TGTGCCAGCTCGGAACAGGGTGCCGCCGACGAGCAGTACTTC. It yields the protein CASSEQGAADEQYF.

V and J are TRBV4-1 and TRBJ2-2; a weak D match, TRBD1 (6 bases). V dropped 1 base and J dropped 0 bases, with 12 bases sitting between them. The CDR3 is made up of 17 amino acids. The germline V gene encodes CDR1 MGHRA and CDR2 YSYEKL. CDR3 nucleotide sequence: TGCGCCAGCAGCCAAGGGGTTCAGGGGTCGAACACCGGGGAGCTGTTTTTT. It yields the protein CASSQGVQGSNTGELFF.

The chain recombines TRBV5-1 with TRBJ1-1; D might be TRBD1 (6 bases). CDR3 length: 13 amino acids. Germline CDR1 reads SGHRS; CDR2 reads YFSETQ. V was pared by 2 bases and J by 8 bases, with 13 bases between. The CDR3 here is CASSFSSGTEAFF. CDR3 DNA sequence: TGCGCCAGCAGCTTCTCCTCCGGGACAGAAGCTTTCTTT.

The chain has TRBV28 and TRBJ2-7; weak D call: TRBD2 (6 bases). CDR3 length: 14 amino acids. Germline CDR1 reads MDHEN; CDR2 reads SYDVKM. V lost 6 bases and J 2 bases, leaving 14 bases between the germline ends. CDR3 protein: CASSLGTSTYEQYF. In DNA, the CDR3 is TGTGCCAGCAGCCTCGGCACTAGCACCTACGAGCAGTACTTC. Looking up the rest from reference TRBV28 and TRBJ2-7 gives the full variable domain: DVKVTQSSRYLVKRTGEKVFLECVQDMDHENMFWYRQDPGLGLRLIYFSYDVKMKEKGDIPEGYSVSREKKERFSLILESASTNQTSMYLCASSLGTSTYEQYFGPGTRLTVT.

This clonotype was seen once. The chain uses TRBV25-1 and TRBJ1-2; D is unresolved. The CDR3 spans 11 residues. With 7 bases removed from V and 6 bases from J, the gap between germline ends came to 9 bases. CDR1 and CDR2 from the germline V gene are MGHDK and SYGVNS. Here the CDR3 reads CASTQGNGYTF. CDR3 DNA sequence: TGTGCCAGCACGCAAGGAAATGGCTACACCTTC.

The rearrangement uses TRBV3-1 and TRBJ2-5; 9 bases line up with TRBD2. The CDR3 loop spans 14 amino acids. The V gene's germline CDR1 is LGHDT and CDR2 YNNKEL (reference sequence). V shed 8 bases and J 4 bases; nucleotides not matched to a gene: 8. CDR3 amino acids: CASRVAGEAETQYF. CDR3 coding DNA: TGTGCCAGCCGAGTAGCGGGAGAGGCAGAGACCCAGTACTTC.

V usage is TRBV5-4 and J usage is TRBJ2-7; D gene unclear. The CDR3 is 14 amino acids. The germline gives CDR1 SGHNT, CDR2 YYREEE (reference sequence). Trimming left V 4 bases short and J 0 bases short, with 11 bases between. The CDR3 DNA reads as TGTGCCAGCAGCGAATCGGGTATCTCCTACGAGCAGTACTTC. This gives the protein CASSESGISYEQYF.

The chain recombines TRBV6-5 with TRBJ2-3; D remains ambiguous. Germline lookup yields CDR1 MNHEY and CDR2 SVGAGI. The V end lost 3 bases, the J end lost 4 bases, and 8 bases lay between the germline ends. The CDR3 runs to 13 residues. The CDR3 reads CASSYHLADTQYF. The CDR3 nucleotides read TGTGCCAGCAGTTATCACCTTGCAGATACGCAGTATTTT.

The chain couples TRBV7-9 to TRBJ1-1; D unclear. The CDR3 is made up of 15 amino acids. Germline V lookup: CDR1 SEHNR, CDR2 FQNEAQ (reference sequence). The V end lost 5 bases, the J end lost 1 base, and 14 bases lay between the germline ends. In nucleotides, the CDR3 is TGTGCCAGCAGCGGAATCCGGGCACCGAACACTGAAGCTTTCTTT. Translating it yields CASSGIRAPNTEAFF.

The chain is built from TRBV12-3 or TRBV12-4 and TRBJ2-1; 12 nucleotides agree with TRBD2. With 10 bases clipped from V and 8 bases from J, the junction kept 6 bases outside the gene matches. The CDR3 sequence is 13 residues long. The DNA for the CDR3 is TGTGCCACCCGACTAGCGGGAGCCTATGAGCAGTTCTTC. As protein: CATRLAGAYEQFF.

The chain combines TRBV6-5 with TRBJ1-3; D call uncertain. V was pared by 0 bases and J by 8 bases, with 8 bases between. The CDR3 runs 13 residues. Germline values: CDR1 MNHEY, CDR2 SVGAGI. The CDR3 DNA reads TGTGCCAGCAGTTACTCGATCTGGGACACCATATATTTT. Its protein product is CASSYSIWDTIYF.

This clonotype has just one count. The rearrangement uses TRBV7-9 and TRBJ2-1, with D perhaps matching TRBD2 (5 bases). The germline V gene has CDR1 SEHNR and CDR2 FQNEAQ (reference sequence). Deletions cut 8 bases from V and 2 bases from J, with 16 bases between. The CDR3 loop spans 15 amino acids. CDR3 in amino acids: CASVPSGGTYNEQFF. Written as DNA, the CDR3 is TGTGCCAGCGTCCCAAGCGGAGGTACCTACAATGAGCAGTTCTTC.

The V and J genes are TRBV28 and TRBJ2-7; 7 bases align to TRBD1. The germline V gene has CDR1 MDHEN and CDR2 SYDVKM. The CDR3 extends over 14 amino acids. Losses at the gene ends were 8 bases for V and 6 bases for J; bases not matched to a gene: 13. CDR3 bases: TGTGCCAGCGGACAACAGGGGTGGGGTGTCGAGCAGTACTTC. Its protein product is CASGQQGWGVEQYF.

This clonotype was found once. The CDR3 protein is CATSRADAEAFF. Here the CDR3 DNA reads TGTGCCACCAGCAGAGCAGACGCTGAAGCTTTCTTT. The V and J genes are TRBV15 and TRBJ1-1; no clear D gene. There are 12 residues in the CDR3. With 1 base removed from V and 6 bases from J, the gap between germline ends came to 6 bases. From germline, CDR1 is LNHNV and CDR2 YYDKDF (reference sequence).

The chain couples TRBV6-5 to TRBJ2-2, with D uncertain. Germline CDR1 reads MNHEY; CDR2 reads SVGAGI. V was shortened by 5 bases and J by 8 bases, with 12 bases between the two germline ends. The CDR3 is 13 residues long. CDR3 in DNA: TGTGCCAGCAGTCCCACCCCAGGAGGGGAGCTGTTTTTT. Its translation: CASSPTPGGELFF.

The chain recombines TRBV27 with TRBJ2-1; 10 bases match TRBD2. Germline CDR1 MNHEY, CDR2 SMNVEV (reference sequence). Trimming removed 1 base from V and 8 bases from J; junction bases left unmatched: 8. This CDR3 is built from 16 residues. The CDR3 reads CASSLLASGSVHEQFF. CDR3 sequence (DNA): TGTGCCAGCAGTTTATTAGCTAGCGGGAGTGTCCATGAGCAGTTCTTC.

The CDR3 nucleotides are TGTGCCAGCAACGAACAGATCCAGAACACTGAAGCTTTCTTT. The encoded protein is CASNEQIQNTEAFF. This chain joins TRBV28 and TRBJ1-1; D gene unclear. Germline lookup yields CDR1 MDHEN and CDR2 SYDVKM. V lost 7 bases and J 1 base, leaving 13 bases between the germline ends. There are 14 residues in the CDR3.

The rearrangement uses TRBV7-2 and TRBJ2-7; D remains ambiguous. The CDR3 sequence is 15 residues long. Per the germline V gene, CDR1 is SGHTA and CDR2 is FQGNSA. V lost 3 bases and J lost 2, with 14 bases in between. This CDR3 is CASSLRWQMAYEQYF. The CDR3 bases are TGTGCCAGCAGCTTGAGGTGGCAAATGGCCTACGAGCAGTACTTC. The full variable domain, rest sourced from reference TRBV7-2 and TRBJ2-7, is GAGVSQSPSNKVTEKGKDVELRCDPISGHTALYWYRQSLGQGLEFLIYFQGNSAPDKSGLPSDRFSAERTGGSVSTLTIQRTQQEDSAVYLCASSLRWQMAYEQYFGPGTRLTVT.

The CDR3 region is CASSSLTGTNEQFF. CDR3 sequence (DNA): TGTGCCAGCAGCTCCCTAACAGGGACAAATGAGCAGTTCTTC. V usage is TRBV7-8 and J usage is TRBJ2-1, with D tentatively TRBD1 (6 bases). V lost 4 bases to trimming and J lost 7 bases, with 14 bases between them. CDR3 length: 14 amino acids. CDR1 and CDR2 from the germline V gene are SGHVS and FQNEAQ. Based on the CDR3 plus reference TRBV7-8 and TRBJ2-1, the full variable domain is GAGVSQSPRYKVAKRGQDVALRCDPISGHVSLFWYQQALGQGPEFLTYFQNEAQLDKSGLPSDRFFAERPEGSVSTLKIQRTQQEDSAVYLCASSSLTGTNEQFFGPGTRLTVL.